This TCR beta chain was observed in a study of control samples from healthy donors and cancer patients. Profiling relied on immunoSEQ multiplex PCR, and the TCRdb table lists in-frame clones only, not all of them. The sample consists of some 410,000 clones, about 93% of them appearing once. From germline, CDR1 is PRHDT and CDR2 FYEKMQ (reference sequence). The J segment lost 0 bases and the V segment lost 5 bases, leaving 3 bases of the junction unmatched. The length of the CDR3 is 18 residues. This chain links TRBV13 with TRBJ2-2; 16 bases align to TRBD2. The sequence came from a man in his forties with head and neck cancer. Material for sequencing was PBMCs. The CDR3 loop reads CASSPGLAGGPNTGELFF. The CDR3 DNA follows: TGTGCCAGCAGCCCGGGACTAGCGGGGGGGCCGAACACCGGGGAGCTGTTTTTT.